These 31 T cell receptor beta chains came from one sample sequenced in a study of radiotherapy plus CTLA-4 blockade in lung cancer. Method: immunoSEQ multiplex PCR; TCRdb's copy keeps in-frame clones and lacks some. Of over 60,000 clones in the sample, around 87% were seen once. This specimen was peripheral blood, taken from a patient treated with radiotherapy plus ipilimumab. The receptors here all came from a human donor with non-small cell lung cancer that progressed on radiotherapy plus ipilimumab.

J is TRBJ2-3 and V is TRBV5-8; 8 bases are shared with TRBD1. CDR3 length: 14 amino acids. With 0 bases clipped from V and 7 bases from J, the junction kept 4 bases outside the gene matches. Germline V CDR1 and CDR2: SGHTS, YDEGEE. The CDR3 protein is CASSLDRGSNTQYF. The CDR3 DNA reads TGTGCCAGCAGCTTGGACAGGGGGTCAAATACGCAGTATTTT.

This chain uses TRBV5-4 with TRBJ1-2, with D tentatively TRBD1 (5 bases). The CDR3 runs to 14 residues. Trimming shortened V by 5 bases and J by 2 bases, and 13 bases separated the two germline ends. Germline V lookup: CDR1 SGHNT, CDR2 YYREEE (reference sequence). The CDR3 DNA follows: TGTGCCAGCAGACGAGGGACGCTGAACTATGGCTACACCTTC. Protein: CASRRGTLNYGYTF. Variable domain in full (rest from reference TRBV5-4 and TRBJ1-2): ETGVTQSPTHLIKTRGQQVTLRCSSQSGHNTVSWYQQALGQGPQFIFQYYREEENGRGNFPPRFSGLQFPNYSSELNVNALELDDSALYLCASRRGTLNYGYTFGSGTRLTVV.

The count of this clone is one. The chain links TRBV10-1 to TRBJ2-5; no clear D gene. This CDR3 has 14 amino acids. CDR1 and CDR2 (germline): WNHNN, SYGVQD (reference sequence). V shed 5 bases and J shed 1 base, with 11 bases lying between them. The CDR3 region is CASSPGGPQETQYF. CDR3 coding DNA: TGCGCCAGCAGTCCCGGCGGACCCCAAGAGACCCAGTACTTC.

The chain couples TRBV9 to TRBJ2-6, with D possibly being TRBD1 or TRBD2 (6 bases each). Trimming shortened V by 3 bases and J by 11 bases, and 18 bases separated the two germline ends. The CDR3 runs 15 residues. Germline V gene lookup returns CDR1 SGDLS and CDR2 YYNGEE. DNA of the CDR3: TGTGCCAGCAGCGACCTCGGGAAGGGGGGCCACGTCCTGACTTTC. Translated, it gives CASSDLGKGGHVLTF. The complete variable domain, with remaining parts taken from reference TRBV9 and TRBJ2-6, reads DSGVTQTPKHLITATGQRVTLRCSPRSGDLSVYWYQQSLDQGLQFLIQYYNGEERAKGNILERFSAQQFPDLHSELNLSSLELGDSALYFCASSDLGKGGHVLTFGAGSRLTVL.

A single count supports this clone. The V and J genes are TRBV29-1 and TRBJ2-3, with 8 bases identical to TRBD2. From germline, CDR1 is SQVTM and CDR2 ANQGSEA. After removal of 4 bases from V and 7 bases from J, the junction contained 7 bases not matched to a gene. This CDR3 has 13 amino acids. The CDR3 spells CSVGREGTHTQYF. The DNA for the CDR3 is TGCAGCGTTGGCCGGGAGGGCACGCATACGCAGTATTTT.

The rearrangement joins TRBV2 to TRBJ2-2; 11 positions agree with TRBD2. The CDR3 consists of 15 residues. V shed 7 bases and J 2 bases; nucleotides not matched to a gene: 3. Germline V gene data show CDR1 as SNHLY and CDR2 as FYNNEI. CDR3 sequence reads: CASKGLAGNTGELFF. The CDR3 DNA reads TGTGCCAGCAAAGGACTAGCGGGTAACACCGGGGAGCTGTTTTTT.

V usage is TRBV28 and J usage is TRBJ1-4, with D possibly being TRBD1 (6 bases). Germline loops: CDR1 MDHEN, CDR2 SYDVKM. The CDR3 covers 14 residues. The V and J ends lost 6 bases and 6 bases respectively, with 14 bases between them. The CDR3 protein is CASRLGHRYEKLFF. Written as DNA, the CDR3 is TGTGCCAGCAGGCTGGGACATCGTTATGAAAAACTGTTTTTT.

The J gene is TRBJ2-2, the V gene TRBV5-8; 12 nucleotides align to TRBD2. Germline V gene data show CDR1 as SGHTS and CDR2 as YDEGEE. CDR3 length: 20 residues. The trim removed 0 bases at V and 5 bases at J, leaving 14 bases unmatched. The CDR3 DNA follows: TGTGCCAGCAGCTTGGTTGGCGTAGCGACTAGCGGGAGTCGGACCGGGGAGCTGTTTTTT. Translation: CASSLVGVATSGSRTGELFF.

The V and J genes are TRBV27 and TRBJ2-3; D may be TRBD1 (5 bases). V was trimmed by 2 bases and J by 1 base, leaving 10 bases between them. The CDR3 length is 15 residues. Germline lookup yields CDR1 MNHEY and CDR2 SMNVEV (reference sequence). The CDR3 DNA sequence: TGTGCCAGCAGTTTAACGGGCAGGGGCACAGATACGCAGTATTTT. This encodes CASSLTGRGTDTQYF.

This chain joins TRBV29-1 and TRBJ2-2; D gene unclear. CDR3 length: 13 amino acids. Per the germline V gene, CDR1 is SQVTM and CDR2 is ANQGSEA. Trimming left V 2 bases short and J 6 bases short, with 10 bases between. The CDR3: CSVESPAAGELFF. CDR3 nucleotide sequence: TGCAGCGTTGAATCGCCTGCCGCCGGGGAGCTGTTTTTT.

V and J are TRBV29-1 and TRBJ2-5, with D maybe TRBD2 (7 bases). The V and J ends lost 7 bases and 5 bases respectively, with 20 bases between them. CDR1 and CDR2 from the germline V gene are SQVTM and ANQGSEA. The CDR3 consists of 14 residues. The CDR3 DNA sequence: TGCAGCGCCGGGGGCGGGAGAGGTGGGGAGACCCAGTACTTC. This codes for CSAGGGRGGETQYF. Based on the CDR3 plus reference TRBV29-1 and TRBJ2-5, the full variable domain is SAVISQKPSRDICQRGTSLTIQCQVDSQVTMMFWYRQQPGQSLTLIATANQGSEATYESGFVIDKFPISRPNLTFSTLTVSNMSPEDSSIYLCSAGGGRGGETQYFGPGTRLLVL.

V usage is TRBV7-3 and J usage is TRBJ2-5; TRBD1 is a possible D gene (5 bases). Germline loops: CDR1 SGHTA, CDR2 FQGTGA. Trimming left V 2 bases short and J 5 bases short, with 12 bases between. The CDR3 sequence is 14 residues long. DNA of the CDR3: TGTGCCAGCAGCTTATTTGGACCAGGGGAGACCCAGTACTTC. This gives the protein CASSLFGPGETQYF.

This chain connects TRBV9 to TRBJ2-3, with D tentatively TRBD1 (6 bases). The CDR3 covers 14 residues. The ends were cut back, 1 base at V and 10 bases at J, with 16 bases in the middle. Germline V gene lookup returns CDR1 SGDLS and CDR2 YYNGEE. The CDR3 region is CASSVSQLQGAQYF. CDR3 nucleotides: TGTGCCAGCAGCGTATCCCAACTACAGGGAGCGCAGTATTTT.

This clone has a handful of counts. The rearrangement joins TRBV2 to TRBJ2-7, with a tentative D call TRBD1 (5 bases). The CDR3 spans 12 residues. Germline lookup yields CDR1 SNHLY and CDR2 FYNNEI. Trimming stripped 6 bases from V and 4 bases from J, with 10 bases between. The CDR3 sequence is CASSSRDYEQYF. DNA for the CDR3: TGTGCCAGCAGCAGCAGGGATTACGAGCAGTACTTC.

This clone showed up just a few times. The chain combines TRBV19 with TRBJ2-7; 11 bases fit TRBD2. Per germline, CDR1 LNHDA and CDR2 SQIVND (reference sequence). This CDR3 comprises 16 residues. Losses at the gene ends were 2 bases for V and 2 bases for J; bases not matched to a gene: 5. The CDR3 sequence is CASSIRLAGHPYEQYF. The DNA of the CDR3 is TGTGCCAGTAGTATACGACTAGCGGGGCATCCCTACGAGCAGTACTTC. The complete variable domain, with remaining parts taken from reference TRBV19 and TRBJ2-7, reads DGGITQSPKYLFRKEGQNVTLSCEQNLNHDAMYWYRQDPGQGLRLIYYSQIVNDFQKGDIAEGYSVSREKKESFPLTVTSAQKNPTAFYLCASSIRLAGHPYEQYFGPGTRLTVT.

The chain has TRBV5-6 and TRBJ2-5, with D perhaps TRBD2 (6 bases). CDR1 and CDR2 (germline): SGHDT, YYEEEE. Trimming took off 4 bases at V and 4 bases at J, with 20 bases between the two ends. The CDR3 sequence is 16 residues long. This CDR3 is CASSKGTAGTGETQYF. DNA for the CDR3: TGTGCCAGCAGCAAGGGGACTGCTGGGACGGGAGAGACCCAGTACTTC.

The DNA of the CDR3 is TGCGCCAGGGGAGTTTGGACTAGTGGCCGTCCGGGTACGCAGTATTTT. It codes for CARGVWTSGRPGTQYF. The chain combines TRBV10-1 with TRBJ2-3, with TRBD2 matching 7 bases. The J segment lost 8 bases and the V segment lost 9 bases, leaving 20 bases of the junction unmatched. Germline V CDR1 and CDR2: WNHNN, SYGVQD (reference sequence). The CDR3 contains 16 residues.

This chain uses TRBV2 with TRBJ1-2; D is unresolved. The V gene lost 6 bases and the J gene lost 10 bases, with 18 bases spanning the gap. Germline values: CDR1 SNHLY, CDR2 FYNNEI. This CDR3 has 13 amino acids. CDR3 DNA: TGTGCCAGCAGCCCCAAGGGAGGGAACTTCTACACCTTC. This sequence encodes CASSPKGGNFYTF.

The V gene is TRBV15, the J gene TRBJ1-2; D uncertain. The CDR3 loop spans 15 amino acids. Per germline, CDR1 LNHNV and CDR2 YYDKDF (reference sequence). Trimming pared 0 bases from V and 7 bases from J, leaving 15 bases between. The CDR3 nucleotides are TGTGCCACCAGCAGAGATCTGGTGGGTGGTGGTGGCTACACCTTC. It translates to CATSRDLVGGGGYTF.

As concerns this clone: The CDR3 ends on some other residue instead of the conserved phenylalanine or tryptophan, so this is likely a read error. The V and J genes are TRBV7-6 and TRBJ2-7, with TRBD1 identical over 10 bases. CDR1 and CDR2 from the germline V gene are SGHVS and FNYEAQ. V lost 6 bases to trimming and J lost 2 bases; unmatched junction nucleotides: 4. There are 14 residues in the CDR3. In DNA form, the CDR3 reads TGTGCCAGCAGTCTAGGACAGGGGGCCTACGAGCAGTACCTC. It is translated as CASSLGQGAYEQYL.

The V call is TRBV25-1, the J call TRBJ2-5, with TRBD2 matching 9 bases. Germline V lookup: CDR1 MGHDK, CDR2 SYGVNS. The CDR3 totals 16 residues. Losses at the gene ends were 3 bases for V and 4 bases for J; bases not matched to a gene: 9. The CDR3 sequence is CASSDSASGILETQYF. CDR3 DNA sequence: TGTGCCAGCAGTGATTCGGCTAGCGGGATTCTAGAGACCCAGTACTTC.

The J gene is TRBJ2-1, the V gene TRBV7-3; TRBD2 matches 9 bases. The J segment lost 6 bases and the V segment lost 2 bases, leaving 5 bases of the junction unmatched. Germline V lookup: CDR1 SGHTA, CDR2 FQGTGA. CDR3 size: 15 residues. The chain's CDR3 is CASSLGLAGFNEQFF. The CDR3 DNA reads TGTGCCAGCAGCTTAGGGCTAGCGGGATTCAATGAGCAGTTCTTC. The variable domain in full, completed from reference TRBV7-3 and TRBJ2-1, reads GAGVSQTPSNKVTEKGKYVELRCDPISGHTALYWYRQSLGQGPEFLIYFQGTGAADDSGLPNDRFFAVRPEGSVSTLKIQRTERGDSAVYLCASSLGLAGFNEQFFGPGTRLTVL.

The rearrangement joins TRBV5-1 to TRBJ2-1; D may be TRBD1 or TRBD2 (5 bases each). The CDR3 runs to 16 residues. From germline, CDR1 is SGHRS and CDR2 YFSETQ. Trimming pared 1 base from V and 7 bases from J, leaving 18 bases between. CDR3 DNA sequence: TGCGCCAGCAGCTTGCCGGGCAGGGAGCCGTGGAATGAGCAGTTCTTC. Translating gives CASSLPGREPWNEQFF. Drawing the rest from reference TRBV5-1 and TRBJ2-1, the complete variable domain is KAGVTQTPRYLIKTRGQQVTLSCSPISGHRSVSWYQQTPGQGLQFLFEYFSETQRNKGNFPGRFSGRQFSNSRSEMNVSTLELGDSALYLCASSLPGREPWNEQFFGPGTRLTVL.

The CDR3 DNA follows: TGTGCCAGCAGCTCCTGGCGGGAGACCCAGTACTTC. Translating gives CASSSWRETQYF. The rearrangement uses TRBV5-4 and TRBJ2-5; no clear D gene. The V gene's germline CDR1 is SGHNT and CDR2 YYREEE (reference sequence). V was cut by 3 bases and J by 5 bases, with 8 bases left in between. The CDR3 spans 12 residues.

This clone was counted a few times. The rearrangement links TRBV4-1 to TRBJ1-4; the match to TRBD1 covers 9 bases. Per the germline V gene, CDR1 is MGHRA and CDR2 is YSYEKL. The CDR3 totals 15 residues. Unmatched junction bases numbered 9, after V lost 5 bases and J lost 8 bases. The CDR3 loop reads CASSSPGQGREKLFF. The CDR3 region has the DNA TGCGCCAGCAGCTCACCGGGACAGGGTAGAGAAAAACTGTTTTTT.

The chain links TRBV2 to TRBJ2-4; TRBD2 aligns across 7 bases. The CDR3 extends over 11 amino acids. CDR1 is SNHLY, CDR2 FYNNEI, per germline. The trim removed 6 bases at V and 9 bases at J, leaving 2 bases unmatched. The CDR3: CASRREGIQYF. The CDR3 DNA sequence: TGTGCCAGCAGGAGGGAGGGCATTCAGTACTTC.

The chain is built from TRBV5-6 and TRBJ2-7; perhaps TRBD1 as D (5 bases). The V gene's germline CDR1 is SGHDT and CDR2 YYEEEE. The CDR3 is 14 residues long. Trimming took 0 bases from V and 3 from J, leaving 10 bases between them. The CDR3 region has the DNA TGTGCCAGCAGCTTGGGACAGCTGTACTACGAGCAGTACGTC. The encoded protein is CASSLGQLYYEQYV.

The rearrangement links TRBV2 to TRBJ1-1; no clear D gene. The CDR3 contains 14 residues. V lost 6 bases and J lost 0, with 11 bases in between. Germline values: CDR1 SNHLY, CDR2 FYNNEI. The CDR3 nucleotides read TGTGCCAGCAGCGAGCGCACAATGAACACTGAAGCTTTCTTT. This codes for CASSERTMNTEAFF.

This chain links TRBV18 with TRBJ2-7, with 7 bases aligning to TRBD2. This CDR3 is 15 amino acids long. CDR1 KGHSH and CDR2 LQKENI come from the germline V gene. V lost 2 bases and J lost 5; bases outside the gene matches: 9. The CDR3 here is CASSPSGGGPNEQYF. As DNA, the CDR3 is TGTGCCAGCTCACCAAGTGGGGGAGGGCCAAACGAGCAGTACTTC.

The chain carries TRBV28 and TRBJ1-5; possibly TRBD1 for D (5 bases). The CDR3 consists of 16 residues. Germline CDR1 MDHEN, CDR2 SYDVKM. The V end was cut by 10 bases, the J end by 2 bases, with 21 bases between. The chain's CDR3 is CAIEKRRAVGNQPQHF. For the CDR3, the DNA is TGTGCCATCGAGAAGCGCAGGGCGGTGGGCAATCAGCCCCAGCATTTT.

This chain joins TRBV9 and TRBJ2-5; no clear D gene. Germline values: CDR1 SGDLS, CDR2 YYNGEE. The CDR3 has 14 residues. Trimming took off 0 bases at V and 5 bases at J, with 11 bases between the two ends. The CDR3 protein is CASSVGTTAETQYF. CDR3 nucleotides: TGTGCCAGCAGCGTAGGTACGACCGCGGAGACCCAGTACTTC.